This TCR beta chain originates from a study of beta chain features in type 1 diabetes. Study-level results: Resolution of whether HLA type affects TCRB rearrangement was not achieved here. Fewer junction insertions and more nucleotide deletions appeared in type 1 diabetes patients.

This clone has a count of ten or more. What it binds is unknown. Every participating donor gave one draw, a heparinised blood sample averaging about 100 mL. The sequenced template was cDNA made from the entire isolated RNA. TCRdb's copy holds only in-frame clones and misses some; the assay was immunoSEQ multiplex PCR. The data contain about 290,000 clones, roughly 8% of them singletons. Trimming shortened V by 1 base and J by 2 bases, and 2 bases separated the two germline ends. The CDR3 spans 12 residues. CDR1 and CDR2 from the germline V gene are SEHNR and FQNEAQ (reference sequence). The sequencing sample was made of central memory CD4+ T cells from blood. The genes are TRBV7-9 and TRBJ2-5; D is undetermined. The source of this sequence is a woman under 30 in good health. This CDR3 reads CASSLEQETQYF. The CDR3 nucleotides are TGTGCCAGCAGCTTAGAGCAAGAGACCCAGTACTTC.